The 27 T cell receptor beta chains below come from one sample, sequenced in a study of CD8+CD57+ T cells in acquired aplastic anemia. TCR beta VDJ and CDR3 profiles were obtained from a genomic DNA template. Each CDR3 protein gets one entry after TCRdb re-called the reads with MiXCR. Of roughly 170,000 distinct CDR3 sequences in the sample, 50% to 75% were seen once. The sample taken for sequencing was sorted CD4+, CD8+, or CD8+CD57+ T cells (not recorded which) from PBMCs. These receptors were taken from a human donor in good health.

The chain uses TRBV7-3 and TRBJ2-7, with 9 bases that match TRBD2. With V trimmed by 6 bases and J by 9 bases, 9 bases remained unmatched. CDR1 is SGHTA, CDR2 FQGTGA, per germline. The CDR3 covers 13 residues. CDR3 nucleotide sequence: TGTGCCAGCAGTCAAGGGACTAGCACTCGGCAGTACTTC. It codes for CASSQGTSTRQYF.

As DNA, the CDR3 is TGTGCCATCAGTGATATTCACACTGAAGCTTTCTTT. Translation gives CAISDIHTEAFF. This chain uses TRBV10-3 with TRBJ1-1; D not certain. The V end was cut by 3 bases, the J end by 3 bases, with 5 bases between. The CDR3 contains 12 residues. In germline, CDR1 is ENHRY, CDR2 SYGVKD.

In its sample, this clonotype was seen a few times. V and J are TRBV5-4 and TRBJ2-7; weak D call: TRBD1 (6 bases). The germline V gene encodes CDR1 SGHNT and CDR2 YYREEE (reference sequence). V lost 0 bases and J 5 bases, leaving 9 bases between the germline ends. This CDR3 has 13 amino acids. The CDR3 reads CASSLARGDEQYF. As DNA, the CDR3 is TGTGCCAGCAGCTTGGCCAGGGGAGACGAGCAGTACTTC.

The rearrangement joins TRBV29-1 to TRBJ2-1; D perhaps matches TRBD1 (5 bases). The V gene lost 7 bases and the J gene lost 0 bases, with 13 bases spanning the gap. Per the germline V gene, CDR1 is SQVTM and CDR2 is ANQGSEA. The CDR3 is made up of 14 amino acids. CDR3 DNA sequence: TGCAGCGACTGGACACCTACCTCCTACAATGAGCAGTTCTTC. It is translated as CSDWTPTSYNEQFF.

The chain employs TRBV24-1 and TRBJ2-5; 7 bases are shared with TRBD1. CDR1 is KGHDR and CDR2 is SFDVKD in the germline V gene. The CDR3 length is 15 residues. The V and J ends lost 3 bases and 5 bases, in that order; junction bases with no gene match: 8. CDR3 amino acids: CATSDRQGLGETQYF. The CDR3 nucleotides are TGTGCCACCAGTGATAGACAGGGTCTGGGGGAGACCCAGTACTTC.

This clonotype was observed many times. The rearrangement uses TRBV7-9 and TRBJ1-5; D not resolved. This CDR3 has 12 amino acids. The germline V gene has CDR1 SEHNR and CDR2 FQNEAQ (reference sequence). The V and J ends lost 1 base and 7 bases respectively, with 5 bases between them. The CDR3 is CASSLGAQPQHF. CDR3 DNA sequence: TGTGCCAGCAGCTTAGGGGCCCAGCCCCAGCATTTT. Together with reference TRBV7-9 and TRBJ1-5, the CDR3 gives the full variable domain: DTGVSQNPRHKITKRGQNVTFRCDPISEHNRLYWYRQTLGQGPEFLTYFQNEAQLEKSRLLSDRFSAERPKGSFSTLEIQRTEQGDSAMYLCASSLGAQPQHFGDGTRLSIL.

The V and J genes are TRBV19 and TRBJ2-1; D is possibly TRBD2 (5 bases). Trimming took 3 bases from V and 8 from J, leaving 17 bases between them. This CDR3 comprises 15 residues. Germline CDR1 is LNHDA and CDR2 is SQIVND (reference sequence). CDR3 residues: CASSIDGGRYDEQFF. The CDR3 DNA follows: TGTGCCAGTAGTATTGATGGAGGCAGGTACGATGAGCAGTTCTTC.

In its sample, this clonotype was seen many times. The DNA of the CDR3 is TGTGCCAGCAGTGAATCTATTCCGGGACAGGGGGCGGGGGAGCAGTACTTC. Translation gives CASSESIPGQGAGEQYF. This chain links TRBV25-1 with TRBJ2-7, with 12 bases lining up with TRBD1. The germline V gene encodes CDR1 MGHDK and CDR2 SYGVNS. There are 17 residues in the CDR3. V was clipped by 1 base and J by 7 bases; unmatched bases: 11.

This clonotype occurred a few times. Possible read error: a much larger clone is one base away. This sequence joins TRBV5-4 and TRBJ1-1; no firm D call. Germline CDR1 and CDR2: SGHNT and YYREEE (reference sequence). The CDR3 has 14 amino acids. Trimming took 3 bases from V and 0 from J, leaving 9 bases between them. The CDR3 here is CASSSIGLNTEAFF. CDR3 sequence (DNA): TGTGCCAGCAGCTCGATAGGGTTGAACACTGAAGCTTTCTTT.

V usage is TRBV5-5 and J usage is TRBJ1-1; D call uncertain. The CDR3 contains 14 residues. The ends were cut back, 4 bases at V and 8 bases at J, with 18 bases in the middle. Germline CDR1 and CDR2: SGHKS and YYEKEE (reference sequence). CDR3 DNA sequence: TGTGCCAGCAGCCAAGTCTCAAGTGCGTCGGAAGCTTTCTTT. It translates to CASSQVSSASEAFF.

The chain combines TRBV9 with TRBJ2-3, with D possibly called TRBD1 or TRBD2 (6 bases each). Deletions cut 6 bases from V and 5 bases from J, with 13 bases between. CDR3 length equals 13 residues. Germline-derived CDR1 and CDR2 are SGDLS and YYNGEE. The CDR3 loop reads CASTTGTVDTQYF. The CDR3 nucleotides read TGTGCCAGCACCACAGGGACTGTAGATACGCAGTATTTT. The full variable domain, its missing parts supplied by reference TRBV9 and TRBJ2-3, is DSGVTQTPKHLITATGQRVTLRCSPRSGDLSVYWYQQSLDQGLQFLIQYYNGEERAKGNILERFSAQQFPDLHSELNLSSLELGDSALYFCASTTGTVDTQYFGPGTRLTVL.

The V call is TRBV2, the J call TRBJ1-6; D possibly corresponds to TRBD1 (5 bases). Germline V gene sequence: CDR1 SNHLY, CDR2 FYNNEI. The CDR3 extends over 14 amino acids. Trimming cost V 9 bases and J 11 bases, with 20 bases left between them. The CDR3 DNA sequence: TGTGCCAGTAAAACGGACGTGGGGCAAGCACCCCTCCACTTT. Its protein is CASKTDVGQAPLHF.

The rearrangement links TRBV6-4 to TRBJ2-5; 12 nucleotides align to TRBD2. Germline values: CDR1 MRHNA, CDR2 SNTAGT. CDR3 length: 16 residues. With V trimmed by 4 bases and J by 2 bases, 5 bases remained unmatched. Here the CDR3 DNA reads TGTGCCAGCAGTGTGGGGACTAGCGGGCCTCAAGAGACCCAGTACTTC. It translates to CASSVGTSGPQETQYF.

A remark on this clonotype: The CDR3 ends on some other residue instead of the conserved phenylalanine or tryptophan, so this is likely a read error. The CDR3 protein is CSARQNSGSEQFY. The CDR3 DNA reads TGCAGTGCTAGGCAGAATAGCGGCAGTGAGCAGTTCTAC. The chain recombines TRBV20-1 with TRBJ2-1, with TRBD2 as a possible D gene (6 bases). Germline V gives CDR1 DFQATT, CDR2 SNEGSKA (reference sequence). The CDR3 has 13 residues. V was clipped by 3 bases and J by 9 bases, with 15 bases between them.

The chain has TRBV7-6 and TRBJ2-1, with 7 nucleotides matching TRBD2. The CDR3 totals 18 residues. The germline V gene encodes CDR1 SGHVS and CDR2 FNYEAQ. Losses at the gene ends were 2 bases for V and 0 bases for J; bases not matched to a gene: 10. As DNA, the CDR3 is TGTGCCAGCAGCTTAACGACAACTAGCGAGAGCTCCTACAATGAGCAGTTCTTC. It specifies CASSLTTTSESSYNEQFF. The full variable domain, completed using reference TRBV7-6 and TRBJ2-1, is GAGVSQSPRYKVTKRGQDVALRCDPISGHVSLYWYRQALGQGPEFLTYFNYEAQQDKSGLPNDRFSAERPEGSISTLTIQRTEQRDSAMYRCASSLTTTSESSYNEQFFGPGTRLTVL.

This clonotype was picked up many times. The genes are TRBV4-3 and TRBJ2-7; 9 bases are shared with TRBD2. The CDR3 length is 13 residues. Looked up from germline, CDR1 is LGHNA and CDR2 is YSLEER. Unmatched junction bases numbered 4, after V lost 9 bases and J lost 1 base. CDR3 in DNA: TGCGCCAGTAGCGGGAGTATATCCTACGAGCAGTACTTC. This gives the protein CASSGSISYEQYF.

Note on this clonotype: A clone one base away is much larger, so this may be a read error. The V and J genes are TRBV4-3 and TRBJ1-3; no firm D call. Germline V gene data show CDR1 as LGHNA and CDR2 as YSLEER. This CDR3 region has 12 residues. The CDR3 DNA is TGCGTCAGCAGCCTGGCTGGAAACACCATATATTTT. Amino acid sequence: CVSSLAGNTIYF.

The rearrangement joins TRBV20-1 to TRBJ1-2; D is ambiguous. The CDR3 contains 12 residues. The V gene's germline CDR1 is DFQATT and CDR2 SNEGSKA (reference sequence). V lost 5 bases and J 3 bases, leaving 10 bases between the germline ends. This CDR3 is CSAPPIHYGYTF. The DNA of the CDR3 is TGCAGTGCTCCCCCTATACACTATGGCTACACCTTC.

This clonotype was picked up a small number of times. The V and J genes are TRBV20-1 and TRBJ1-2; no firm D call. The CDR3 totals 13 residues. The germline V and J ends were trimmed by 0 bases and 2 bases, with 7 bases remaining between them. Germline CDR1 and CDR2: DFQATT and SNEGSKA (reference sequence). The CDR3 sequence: CSAREGGNYGYTF. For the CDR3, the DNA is TGCAGTGCTAGAGAAGGAGGAAACTATGGCTACACCTTC.

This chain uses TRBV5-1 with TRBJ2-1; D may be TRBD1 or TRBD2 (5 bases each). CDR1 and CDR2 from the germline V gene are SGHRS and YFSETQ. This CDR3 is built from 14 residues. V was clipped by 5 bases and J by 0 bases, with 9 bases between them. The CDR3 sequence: CASSGGSSYNEQFF. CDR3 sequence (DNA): TGCGCCAGCAGTGGGGGAAGCTCCTACAATGAGCAGTTCTTC.

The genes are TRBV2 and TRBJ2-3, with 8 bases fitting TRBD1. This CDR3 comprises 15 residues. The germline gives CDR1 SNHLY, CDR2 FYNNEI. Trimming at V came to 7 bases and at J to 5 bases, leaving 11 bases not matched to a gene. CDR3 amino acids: CASTTRTGREDTQYF. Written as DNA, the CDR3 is TGTGCCAGCACCACCCGGACAGGGCGGGAAGATACGCAGTATTTT.

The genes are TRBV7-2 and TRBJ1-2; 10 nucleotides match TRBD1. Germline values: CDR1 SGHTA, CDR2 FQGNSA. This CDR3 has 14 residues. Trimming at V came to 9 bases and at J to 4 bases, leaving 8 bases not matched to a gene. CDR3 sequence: CASSVGQGVYGYTF. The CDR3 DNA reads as TGTGCCAGTAGTGTTGGACAGGGGGTCTATGGCTACACCTTC.

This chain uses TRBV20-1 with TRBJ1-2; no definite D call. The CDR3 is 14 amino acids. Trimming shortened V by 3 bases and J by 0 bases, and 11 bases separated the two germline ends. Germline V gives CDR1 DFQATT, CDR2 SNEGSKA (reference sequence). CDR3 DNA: TGCAGTGCTAGTACGCCTCCAACTAACTATGGCTACACCTTC. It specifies CSASTPPTNYGYTF.

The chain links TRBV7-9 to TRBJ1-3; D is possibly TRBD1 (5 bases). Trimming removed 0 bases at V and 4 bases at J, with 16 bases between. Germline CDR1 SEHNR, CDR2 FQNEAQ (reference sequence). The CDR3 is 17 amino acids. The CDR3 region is CASSLATGQGGGNTIYF. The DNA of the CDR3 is TGTGCCAGCAGCTTAGCAACGGGGCAGGGTGGAGGAAACACCATATATTTT.

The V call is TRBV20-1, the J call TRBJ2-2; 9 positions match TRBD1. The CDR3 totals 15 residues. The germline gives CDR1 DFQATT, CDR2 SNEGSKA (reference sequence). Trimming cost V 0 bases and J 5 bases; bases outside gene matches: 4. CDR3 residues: CSARESGQGTGELFF. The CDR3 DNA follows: TGCAGTGCTAGAGAGAGTGGACAGGGGACCGGGGAGCTGTTTTTT.

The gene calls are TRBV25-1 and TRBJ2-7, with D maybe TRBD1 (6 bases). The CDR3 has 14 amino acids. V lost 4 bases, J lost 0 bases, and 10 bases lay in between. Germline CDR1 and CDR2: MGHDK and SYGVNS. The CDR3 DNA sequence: TGTGCCAGCAGTGGTATACAGGGCTCCTACGAGCAGTACTTC. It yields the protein CASSGIQGSYEQYF.

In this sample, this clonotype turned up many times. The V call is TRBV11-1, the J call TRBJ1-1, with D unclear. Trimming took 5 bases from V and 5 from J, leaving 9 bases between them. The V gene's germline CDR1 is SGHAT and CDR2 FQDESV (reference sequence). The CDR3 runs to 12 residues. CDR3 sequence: CASSRTGTEAFF. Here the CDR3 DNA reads TGTGCCAGCAGCCGGACGGGGACTGAAGCTTTCTTT.